The entry below describes one T cell receptor beta chain. Its target is unknown. This sample was taken from a study of OX40 agonist ivuxolimab in advanced cancers. Across the study: The patients' treatment was ivuxolimab, an agonistic anti-OX40 (CD134) antibody. Of mixed ages from roughly 23 to 80 and averaging about 56 years, the group was roughly 85% male. The dose of intravenous ivuxolimab that patients received every 2 weeks ranged from 0.01 to 10 mg/kg. Study outcomes and limitations: Clonal expansion by week 6 occurred in CD4+ and CD8+ blood T cells (at 0.1 to 3.0 mg/kg).

Sequencing used immunoSEQ multiplex PCR; TCRdb keeps in-frame clones, though not all of them. In the table there are about 52,000 clones, 90% to 95% of which are singletons. CDR3 length: 15 amino acids. CDR1 is SQVTM, CDR2 ANQGSEA, per germline. Trimming removed 3 bases from V and 2 bases from J, with 17 bases in between. The rearrangement links TRBV29-1 to TRBJ2-7; weak D call: TRBD2 (6 bases). The receptor's source is an adult with an advanced solid tumor such as melanoma, head and neck, liver or kidney cancer. The specimen was CD4+ or CD8+ T cells sorted from blood, collected in a trial of the OX40 agonist ivuxolimab. As DNA, the CDR3 is TGCAGCGTTGAGTCTGGGGGGAAAGGGGCCTACGAGCAGTACTTC. Its protein product is CSVESGGKGAYEQYF.